The rows below give T cell receptor beta chains drawn from one sample of a study of blood T cell repertoires in COVID-19. Profiling relied on immunoSEQ multiplex PCR, and the TCRdb table lists in-frame clones only, not all of them. The data show 250,000 to 350,000 clones, 75% to 90% seen once. Sequenced material: peripheral blood. The receptors shown here come from a woman in her thirties or forties who had recovered from COVID-19. Both conserved end residues are part of each CDR3. The order of the fields is J gene, D gene, V gene, clone size, CDR3 DNA, CDR3 protein. The D gene is left open where the match is weak. Where a row states a size, it is once, few, many or the class of an expanded clone; other rows omit it.

TRBJ1-1	-	TRBV5-1	-	TGCGCCAGCAGTGTTCGGGGCGGGGGGGACACTGAAGCTTTCTTT	CASSVRGGGDTEAFF
TRBJ2-7	-	TRBV11-2	-	TGTGCCAGCAGCTTAGGGGCGCGGGTGAGCTCCTACGAGCAGTACTTC	CASSLGARVSSYEQYF
TRBJ1-1	-	TRBV6-5	few	TGTGCCAGCAGTTCTTACGGGGATAACACTGAAGCTTTCTTT	CASSSYGDNTEAFF
TRBJ1-4	-	TRBV18	-	TGTGCCAGTAGGACAGCTGGAGATGAAAAACTGTTTTTT	CASRTAGDEKLFF
TRBJ1-6	-	TRBV21-1	few	TGTGCCAGCAGCAAAGGGGAGCGGGGGCCCGGGAATAATTCACCCCTCCACTTT	CASSKGERGPGNNSPLHF
TRBJ1-5	TRBD1	TRBV30	-	TGTGCCTGGAGTACGACAGGGAATAGCAATCAGCCCCAGCATTTT	CAWSTTGNSNQPQHF
TRBJ2-6	-	TRBV11-3	-	TGTGCCAGCAGCTTAGAACTGGGGGCGCTTGGGGCCAACGTCCTGACTTTC	CASSLELGALGANVLTF
TRBJ1-4	TRBD1	TRBV19	-	TGTGCCAGTAGTGACCCACAGGGGGCTGGTGAAAAACTGTTTTTT	CASSDPQGAGEKLFF
TRBJ2-2	-	TRBV5-1	-	TGCGCCAGCAGCTTGGGTTCAAAGAACACCGGGGAGCTGTTTTTT	CASSLGSKNTGELFF
TRBJ1-1	-	TRBV30	-	TGTGCCTGGGCACCTCGGTTCGCGGAGAACACTGAAGCTTTCTTT	CAWAPRFAENTEAFF
TRBJ1-5	-	TRBV19	few	TGTGCCAGTAGGGTTCTTGAGCCCAATCAGCCCCAGCATTTT	CASRVLEPNQPQHF
TRBJ2-1	TRBD2	TRBV5-1	-	TGCGCCAGCAGCTTTTCTGCGGGAGGGACGAATGAGCAGTTCTTC	CASSFSAGGTNEQFF
TRBJ2-1	TRBD1	TRBV11-2	-	TGTGCCAGCAGAACCTTCAGGGGGCTAGACAATGAGCAGTTCTTC	CASRTFRGLDNEQFF
TRBJ2-2	-	TRBV10-3	-	TGTGCCATCACTAGAGTGGGGAACACCGGGGAGCTGTTTTTT	CAITRVGNTGELFF
TRBJ2-1	-	TRBV12-5	-	TGTGCTAGTGGGCTAGCAGGAACCTACAATGAGCAGTTCTTC	CASGLAGTYNEQFF
TRBJ2-7	-	TRBV18	-	TGTGCCAGCTCAGATTCCGGCCCGACATACGAGCAGTACTTC	CASSDSGPTYEQYF
TRBJ2-3	TRBD1	TRBV4-1	-	TGCGCCAGCAGCTCACCGGGACAGGTGATCACAGATACGCAGTATTTT	CASSSPGQVITDTQYF
TRBJ2-1	-	TRBV6-2/TRBV6-3	-	TGTGCCAGCAGCCGCCTGCTGGGCGAGTACTACAATGAGCAGTTCTTC	CASSRLLGEYYNEQFF
TRBJ2-2	-	TRBV6-5	-	TGTGCCAGCAGATTGACAGAGCAGGCCGGGGAGCTGTTTTTT	CASRLTEQAGELFF
TRBJ2-5	TRBD1	TRBV29-1	-	TGCAGCGTTGAACTGGGACAGGGGTACCAAGAGACCCAGTACTTC	CSVELGQGYQETQYF
TRBJ2-7	TRBD2	TRBV5-6	-	TGTGCCAGCAGCCCACTAGCGGGAGGACCCAAAGGCTACGAGCAGTACTTC	CASSPLAGGPKGYEQYF
TRBJ2-3	TRBD2	TRBV11-3	-	TGTGCCAGCAGCTTACTCCAAGGGACTAGTCCAGATACGCAGTATTTT	CASSLLQGTSPDTQYF